Listed here are 2 T cell receptor beta chains from one sample, sequenced in a study of shared clonotypes between healthy human individuals. Data came from immunoSEQ multiplex PCR; TCRdb stores just in-frame clones and leaves some out. The data contain 800,000 or so clones, about 96% of them singletons. Naive CD8 cells lacked CD45RO and underwent positive selection for CCR7, leaving out terminally differentiated effector memory CD45RA+ cells. Source material: naive CD8+ T cells sorted from blood. These receptor sequences come from a man aged 25-45 years in good health.

The rearrangement links TRBV13 to TRBJ2-1; 11 bases align to TRBD2. Germline CDR1 reads PRHDT; CDR2 reads FYEKMQ (reference sequence). Germline trimming cut 5 bases from V and 4 bases from J; bases unmatched to any gene: 4. The CDR3 totals 15 residues. In nucleotides, the CDR3 is TGTGCCAGCAGCGAACCTAGCGGGGGGTACAATGAGCAGTTCTTC. It is translated as CASSEPSGGYNEQFF.

The CDR3 sequence: CASSPRSGRQTDTQYF. DNA for the CDR3: TGTGCCAGTAGTCCGAGAAGCGGGAGGCAGACAGATACGCAGTATTTT. The V gene is TRBV19, the J gene TRBJ2-3, with 9 bases fitting TRBD2. This CDR3 has 16 amino acids. The trim removed 5 bases at V and 3 bases at J, leaving 9 bases unmatched. Per germline, CDR1 LNHDA and CDR2 SQIVND (reference sequence).